This T cell receptor (beta chain) was retrieved from a study of blood T cells in healthy people across ages. Findings and caveats of the study: The study could not conclusively compare naive and antigen-experienced cells, given its unsorted PBMCs. For the donors, CMV status was unknown and possibly confounded expanded clonotype changes.

Looked up from germline, CDR1 is SGHTA and CDR2 is FQGNSA. This CDR3 comprises 15 residues. V was shortened by 1 base and J by 5 bases, with 15 bases between the two germline ends. Primed by a sample-barcoded 5' primer and a J-beta primer mix, a second PCR proceeded for about 7 to 11 cycles. TCRdb redid the calling of the 5' RACE reads with MiXCR, one entry per CDR3 protein. This sample has about 900,000 distinct CDR3 sequences; around 48% occur once, and the top ten carry around 15%. Details on this clonotype: The antigen remains unidentified.

The receptor was isolated from a man aged 30-40 years in good health. The specimen was blood. The chain employs TRBV7-2 and TRBJ2-7, with unresolved D. The CDR3 DNA reads as TGTGCCAGCAGCTTAGACGGCCGCCCAGAGGACGAGCAGTACTTC. Encoded protein: CASSLDGRPEDEQYF.